The next 15 T cell receptor beta chains were all read from a single sample in a study of regulatory T cells in long-lasting Graves disease. Time point denoted: newly diagnosed GD, antithyroid drugs for less than 3 months. PBMC RNA served as the TCR library source. TCR beta libraries were built with iRepertoire HTBI primers and Arm-PCR of CDR3 regions. In TCRdb, the multiplex PCR reads were re-called with MiXCR into one record per CDR3 protein. The data contain around 450,000 distinct CDR3 sequences, about 15% of them singletons. These records were also assigned to another study, of T cells in Graves' hyperthyroidism and ophthalmopathy.

This material consisted of peripheral blood mononuclear cells (PBMCs), taken at new diagnosis, from a patient treated with antithyroid drugs. These receptors came from a woman aged 40-49 years with Graves disease.

As concerns this clonotype: A read error may account for a junction end that differs from germline. The rearrangement uses TRBV20-1 and TRBJ2-5, with 11 positions matching TRBD2. There are 11 residues in the CDR3. Germline loops: CDR1 DFQATT, CDR2 SNEGSKA (reference sequence). The CDR3 DNA follows: TGCAGTGCCCGACTAGCGGGATTATTTGAGTTC. Its protein product is CSARLAGLFEF.

This clonotype was seen a few times. The chain is built from TRBV3-1 and TRBJ2-7, with D tentatively TRBD1 (6 bases). Trimming removed 0 bases from V and 3 bases from J, with 9 bases in between. Germline V gene sequence: CDR1 LGHDT, CDR2 YNNKEL (reference sequence). This CDR3 comprises 14 residues. The CDR3 spells CASSQEGAGYEQYF. The CDR3 nucleotides read TGTGCCAGCAGCCAAGAGGGGGCGGGCTACGAGCAGTACTTC.

In this sample, this clonotype turned up a few times. The V gene is TRBV5-6, the J gene TRBJ2-1; 9 bases map to TRBD1. V lost 7 bases, J lost 2 bases, and 4 bases stayed unmatched. Germline V gene data show CDR1 as SGHDT and CDR2 as YYEEEE. The CDR3 sequence is 14 residues long. DNA for the CDR3: TGTGCCAGCGACCGGGACAGGGCCTACAATGAGCAGTTCTTC. The encoded protein is CASDRDRAYNEQFF.

This clonotype has at least ten counts. The chain recombines TRBV2 with TRBJ2-2; 8 bases are a match to TRBD2. Trimming at V came to 2 bases and at J to 2 bases, leaving 7 bases not matched to a gene. This CDR3 has 17 amino acids. Germline CDR1 and CDR2: SNHLY and FYNNEI. This CDR3 reads CASSEPELADNTGELFF. Written as DNA, the CDR3 is TGTGCCAGCAGTGAACCGGAACTAGCGGACAACACCGGGGAGCTGTTTTTT.

This chain joins TRBV6-2 or TRBV6-3 and TRBJ1-1; 9 bases are shared with TRBD1. This CDR3 comprises 18 residues. Germline V gene sequence: CDR1 MNHEY, CDR2 SVGEGT. Trimming took 3 bases from V and 0 from J; bases not matched to a gene: 11. The CDR3 sequence is CASSYSQGANTLNTEAFF. CDR3 nucleotide sequence: TGTGCCAGCAGTTATTCACAGGGGGCGAACACTTTGAACACTGAAGCTTTCTTT.

This clonotype has at least ten counts. This chain uses TRBV12-3 or TRBV12-4 with TRBJ2-3; 8 nucleotides line up with TRBD2. This CDR3 has 15 residues. With 6 bases clipped from V and 6 bases from J, the junction kept 11 bases outside the gene matches. CDR3 loop: CASSMTSENGDTQYF. The CDR3 nucleotides read TGTGCCAGCAGCATGACTAGCGAAAATGGGGATACGCAGTATTTT.

This clonotype showed up many times. J is TRBJ1-1 and V is TRBV19; 7 positions agree with TRBD1. Trimming took 3 bases from V and 0 from J; bases not matched to a gene: 1. The germline V gene encodes CDR1 LNHDA and CDR2 SQIVND (reference sequence). The CDR3 covers 14 residues. The DNA of the CDR3 is TGTGCCAGTAGTATGGGACAGATGAACACTGAAGCTTTCTTT. Amino acids: CASSMGQMNTEAFF.

This clonotype was observed at least ten times. V and J are TRBV27 and TRBJ2-3, with a possible D match to TRBD1 (6 bases). CDR3 length: 16 residues. Looked up from germline, CDR1 is MNHEY and CDR2 is SMNVEV (reference sequence). Trimming removed 6 bases at V and 3 bases at J, with 19 bases between. CDR3 in amino acids: CASRSNGGRSTDTQYF. CDR3 sequence (DNA): TGTGCCAGCAGATCTAATGGGGGCAGGTCAACAGATACGCAGTATTTT.

There are many counts of this clonotype. The chain uses TRBV11-3 and TRBJ1-6; D unclear. Germline CDR1 SGHNT, CDR2 YENEEA. This CDR3 region has 13 residues. V lost 2 bases and J 7 bases, leaving 6 bases between the germline ends. Here the CDR3 DNA reads TGTGCCAGCAGCTTACTTCCCAATTCACCCCTCCACTTT. Its protein is CASSLLPNSPLHF.

This clonotype was recorded many times. This chain uses TRBV20-1 with TRBJ1-3; tentative D call: TRBD1 (5 bases). Trimming shortened V by 6 bases and J by 1 base, and 13 bases separated the two germline ends. This CDR3 spans 14 amino acids. CDR1 and CDR2 (germline): DFQATT, SNEGSKA (reference sequence). CDR3 sequence: CSAKIGASGNTIYF. CDR3 nucleotides: TGCAGTGCAAAGATAGGGGCTTCTGGAAACACCATATATTTT.

In this sample, this clonotype turned up many times. The CDR3 spells CSAGINTEAFF. CDR3 nucleotides: TGCAGTGCCGGAATCAACACTGAAGCTTTCTTT. V is TRBV20-1 and J is TRBJ1-1; no clear D gene. Germline CDR1 DFQATT, CDR2 SNEGSKA (reference sequence). Trimming stripped 6 bases from V and 2 bases from J, with 7 bases between. This CDR3 has 11 residues.

The chain links TRBV6-1 to TRBJ1-2; 7 bases match TRBD1. V shed 4 bases, J shed 6 bases, and the junction held 11 bases outside the gene matches. The germline gives CDR1 MNHNS, CDR2 SASEGT. This CDR3 is 15 amino acids long. The CDR3 nucleotides read TGTGCCAGCAGTGGCACGGACAGGTCTGGGAATGGCTACACCTTC. This codes for CASSGTDRSGNGYTF.

This clonotype showed up many times. The genes are TRBV20-1 and TRBJ2-2; D possibly corresponds to TRBD2 (5 bases). The CDR3 loop spans 13 amino acids. The V end was cut by 5 bases, the J end by 6 bases, with 13 bases between. Germline V gives CDR1 DFQATT, CDR2 SNEGSKA (reference sequence). CDR3 DNA sequence: TGCAGTGCTCGAGGGCCAAGAGCCGGGGAGCTGTTTTTT. This encodes CSARGPRAGELFF.

This clonotype was counted many times. The genes are TRBV27 and TRBJ1-2, with a weak D call TRBD1 (5 bases). The ends were cut back, 6 bases at V and 2 bases at J, with 13 bases in the middle. Germline loops: CDR1 MNHEY, CDR2 SMNVEV (reference sequence). This CDR3 contains 14 residues. In DNA, the CDR3 is TGTGCCAGCAGCCCCGGCGGGGCCAACTATGGCTACACCTTC. Residues: CASSPGGANYGYTF.

V is TRBV12-3 or TRBV12-4 and J is TRBJ1-1; D uncertain. CDR3 length equals 14 residues. Trimming stripped 7 bases from V and 2 bases from J, with 14 bases between. The CDR3 loop reads CASIMGSANTEAFF. CDR3 DNA sequence: TGTGCCAGCATAATGGGCAGCGCAAACACTGAAGCTTTCTTT.